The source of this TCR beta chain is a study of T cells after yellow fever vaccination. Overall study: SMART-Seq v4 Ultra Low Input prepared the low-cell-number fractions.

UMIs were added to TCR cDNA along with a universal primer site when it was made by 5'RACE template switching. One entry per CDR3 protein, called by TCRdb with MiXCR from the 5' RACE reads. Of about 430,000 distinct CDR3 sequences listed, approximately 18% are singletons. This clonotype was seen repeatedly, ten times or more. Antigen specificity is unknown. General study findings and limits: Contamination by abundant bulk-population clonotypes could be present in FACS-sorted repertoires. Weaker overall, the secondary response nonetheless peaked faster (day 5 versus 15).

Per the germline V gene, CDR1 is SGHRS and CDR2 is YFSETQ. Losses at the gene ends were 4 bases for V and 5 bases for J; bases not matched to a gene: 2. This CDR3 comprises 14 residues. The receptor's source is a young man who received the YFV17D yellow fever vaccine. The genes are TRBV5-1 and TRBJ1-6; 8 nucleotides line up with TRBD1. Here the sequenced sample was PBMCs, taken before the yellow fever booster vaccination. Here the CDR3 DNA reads TGCGCCAGCAGCGGACAGGGAAATAATTCACCCCTCCACTTT. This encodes CASSGQGNNSPLHF.